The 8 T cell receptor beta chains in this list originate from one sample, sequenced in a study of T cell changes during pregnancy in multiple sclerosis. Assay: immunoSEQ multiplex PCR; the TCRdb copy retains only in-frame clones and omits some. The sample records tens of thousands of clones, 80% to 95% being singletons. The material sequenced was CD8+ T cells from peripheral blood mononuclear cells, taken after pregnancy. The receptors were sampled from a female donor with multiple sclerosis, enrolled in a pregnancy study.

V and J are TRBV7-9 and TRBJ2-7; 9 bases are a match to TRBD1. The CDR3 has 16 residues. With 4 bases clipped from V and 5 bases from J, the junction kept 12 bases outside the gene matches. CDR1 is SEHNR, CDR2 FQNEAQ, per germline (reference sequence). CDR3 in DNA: TGTGCCAGCAGCTCATGGGATGGGACAGGGTCGGACGAGCAGTACTTC. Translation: CASSSWDGTGSDEQYF.

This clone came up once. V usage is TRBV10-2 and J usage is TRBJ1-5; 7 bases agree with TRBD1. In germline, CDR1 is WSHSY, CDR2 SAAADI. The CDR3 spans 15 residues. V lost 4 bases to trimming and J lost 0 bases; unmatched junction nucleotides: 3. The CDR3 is CASSVTGDSNQPQHF. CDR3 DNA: TGCGCCAGCAGTGTAACAGGGGATAGCAATCAGCCCCAGCATTTT.

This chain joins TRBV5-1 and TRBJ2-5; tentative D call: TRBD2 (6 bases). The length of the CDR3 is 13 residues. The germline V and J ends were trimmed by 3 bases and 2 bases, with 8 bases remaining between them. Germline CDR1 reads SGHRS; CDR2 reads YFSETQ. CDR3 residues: CASSSGLQETQYF. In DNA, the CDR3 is TGCGCCAGCAGCTCAGGACTACAAGAGACCCAGTACTTC.

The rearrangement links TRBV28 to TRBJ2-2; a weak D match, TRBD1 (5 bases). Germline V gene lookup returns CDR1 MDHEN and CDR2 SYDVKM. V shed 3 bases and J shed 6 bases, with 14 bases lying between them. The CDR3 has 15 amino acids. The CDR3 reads CASSFTQTGSGELFF. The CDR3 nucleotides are TGTGCCAGCAGTTTTACTCAAACAGGATCCGGGGAGCTGTTTTTT.

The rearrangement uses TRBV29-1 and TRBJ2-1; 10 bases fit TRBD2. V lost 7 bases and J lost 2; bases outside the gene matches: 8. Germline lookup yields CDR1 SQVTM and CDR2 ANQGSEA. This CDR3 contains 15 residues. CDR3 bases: TGCAGCGCCCCCACTAGCGGGAACACCTACAATGAGCAGTTCTTC. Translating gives CSAPTSGNTYNEQFF.

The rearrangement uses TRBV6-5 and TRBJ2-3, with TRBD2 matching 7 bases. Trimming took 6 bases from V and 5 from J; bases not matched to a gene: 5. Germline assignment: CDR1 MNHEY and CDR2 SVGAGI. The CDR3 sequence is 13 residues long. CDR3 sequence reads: CASSPGLVDTQYF. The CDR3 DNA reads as TGTGCCAGCAGCCCCGGACTAGTAGATACGCAGTATTTT.

The CDR3 coding sequence is TGTGCCAGCAGCCCAGGACAGGCCAACACAGATACGCAGTATTTT. Amino acid sequence: CASSPGQANTDTQYF. This chain joins TRBV7-7 and TRBJ2-3, with TRBD1 matching 7 bases. Germline loops: CDR1 SSHAT, CDR2 FNYEAQ (reference sequence). V lost 5 bases and J lost 2; bases outside the gene matches: 7. The CDR3 is made up of 15 amino acids. Filled out from reference TRBV7-7 and TRBJ2-3, the complete variable domain reads GAGVSQSPRYKVTKRGQDVTLRCDPISSHATLYWYQQALGQGPEFLTYFNYEAQPDKSGLPSDRFSAERPEGSISTLTIQRTEQRDSAMYRCASSPGQANTDTQYFGPGTRLTVL.

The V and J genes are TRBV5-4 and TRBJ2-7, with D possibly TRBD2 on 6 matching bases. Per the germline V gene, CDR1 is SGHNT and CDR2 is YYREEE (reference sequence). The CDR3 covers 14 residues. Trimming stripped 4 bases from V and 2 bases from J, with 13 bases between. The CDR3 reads CASSPSGDPYEQYF. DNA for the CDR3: TGTGCCAGCAGCCCATCGGGGGACCCCTACGAGCAGTACTTC.